This T cell receptor beta chain is from a study of T cells in women clearing cervical HPV infection. Sequencing was performed with immunoSEQ multiplex PCR; in TCRdb, only in-frame clones are kept and a portion is missing. This sample's table reports tens of thousands of clones. The TCR sequence derives from a woman between 18 and 69 years old with a cervical HPV16 infection that either progressed to CIN3+ or cleared (not recorded which). The sequencing input was blood buffy coat.

The CDR3 bases that were read are TGCAGCGTTGGGAGGGGGCAAATAGTTGAA. Protein: CSVGRGQIVE. Given in full, the CDR3 is CSVGRGQIVEAFF. V usage is TRBV29-1 and J usage is TRBJ1-1; the match to TRBD1 covers 7 bases. The CDR3 end falls 3 residues outside the read, so it is completed with the germline J gene. J gave up 7 bases and V 4 bases, and 9 bases lay outside the gene matches. Germline CDR1 is SQVTM and CDR2 is ANQGSEA. The CDR3 has 13 residues.